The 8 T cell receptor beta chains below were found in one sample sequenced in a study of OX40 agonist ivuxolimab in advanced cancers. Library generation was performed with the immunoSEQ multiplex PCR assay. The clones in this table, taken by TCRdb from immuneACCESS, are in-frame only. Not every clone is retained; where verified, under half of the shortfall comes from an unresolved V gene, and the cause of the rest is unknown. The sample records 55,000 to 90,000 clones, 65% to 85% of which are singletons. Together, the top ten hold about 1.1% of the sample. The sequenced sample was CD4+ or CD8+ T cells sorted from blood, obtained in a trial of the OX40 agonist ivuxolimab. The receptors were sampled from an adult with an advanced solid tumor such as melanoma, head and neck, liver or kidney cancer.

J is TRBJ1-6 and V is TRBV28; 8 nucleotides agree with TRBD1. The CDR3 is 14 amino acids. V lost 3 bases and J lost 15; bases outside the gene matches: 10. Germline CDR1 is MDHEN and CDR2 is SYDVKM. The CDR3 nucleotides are TGTGCCAGCAGTTTGGTACAGGGGGTATCAGGCCTCCACTTT. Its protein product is CASSLVQGVSGLHF.

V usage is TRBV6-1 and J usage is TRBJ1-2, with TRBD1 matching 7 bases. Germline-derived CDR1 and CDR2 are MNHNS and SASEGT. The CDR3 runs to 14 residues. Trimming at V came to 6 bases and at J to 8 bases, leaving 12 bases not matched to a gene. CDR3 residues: CASSPQGQSIGYTF. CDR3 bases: TGTGCCAGCAGCCCACAGGGACAGTCTATAGGCTACACCTTC.

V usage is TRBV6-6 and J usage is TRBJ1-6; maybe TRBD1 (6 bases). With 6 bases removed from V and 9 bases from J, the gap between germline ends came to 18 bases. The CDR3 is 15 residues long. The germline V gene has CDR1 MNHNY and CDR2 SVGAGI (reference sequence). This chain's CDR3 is CASRKRQALTSPLHF. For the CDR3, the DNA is TGTGCCAGCAGGAAACGACAGGCACTAACTTCACCCCTCCACTTT.

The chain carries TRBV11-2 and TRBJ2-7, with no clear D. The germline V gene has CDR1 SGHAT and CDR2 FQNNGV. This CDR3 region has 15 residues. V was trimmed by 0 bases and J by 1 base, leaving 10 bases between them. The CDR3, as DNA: TGTGCCAGCAGCTTAGAGGTCGGTCTGTCCTACGAGCAGTACTTC. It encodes CASSLEVGLSYEQYF.

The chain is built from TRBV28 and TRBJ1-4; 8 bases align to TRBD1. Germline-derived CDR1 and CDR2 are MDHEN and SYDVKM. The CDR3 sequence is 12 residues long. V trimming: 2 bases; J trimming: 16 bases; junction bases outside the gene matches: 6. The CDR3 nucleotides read TGTGCCAGCAGTTTAAGTCAGGGGGCGCGGTTTTTT. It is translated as CASSLSQGARFF.

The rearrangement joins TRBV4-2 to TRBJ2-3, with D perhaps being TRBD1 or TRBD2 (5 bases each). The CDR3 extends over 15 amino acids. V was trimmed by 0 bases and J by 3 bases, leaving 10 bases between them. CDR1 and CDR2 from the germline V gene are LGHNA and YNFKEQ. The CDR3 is CASSQEAAGTDTQYF. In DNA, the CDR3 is TGTGCCAGCAGCCAAGAAGCGGCAGGGACAGATACGCAGTATTTT.

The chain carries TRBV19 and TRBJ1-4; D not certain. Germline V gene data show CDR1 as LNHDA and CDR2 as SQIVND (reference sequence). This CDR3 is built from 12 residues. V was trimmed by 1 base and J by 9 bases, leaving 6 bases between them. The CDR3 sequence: CASSIGGKKLFF. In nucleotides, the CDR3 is TGTGCCAGTAGTATAGGAGGGAAAAAACTGTTTTTT.

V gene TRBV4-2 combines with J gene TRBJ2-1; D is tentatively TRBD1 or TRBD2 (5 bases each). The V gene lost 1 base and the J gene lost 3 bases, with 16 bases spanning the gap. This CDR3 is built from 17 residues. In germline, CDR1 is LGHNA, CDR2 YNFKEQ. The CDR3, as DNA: TGTGCCAGCAGCCAAGTCCGGACGAGGGGTGACTACAATGAGCAGTTCTTC. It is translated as CASSQVRTRGDYNEQFF.